This T cell receptor beta chain was obtained from a study of blood T cell repertoires in COVID-19. Source study methods: It was from reference gene primer amplification that nucleated cell counts were estimated. TCRdb's copy holds only in-frame clones and misses some; the assay was immunoSEQ multiplex PCR. D and trimming come from the DNA, and the V and J calls and clone size come from that table. The sample lists 65,000 to 70,000 clones; about 81% were seen once. The sample consisted of peripheral blood. The clonotype was recovered from a human donor in a cohort sampled during active COVID-19.

This chain's CDR3 is CASSEEVGYEQYF. CDR3 DNA: TGTGCCAGCAGCGAGGAGGTGGGGTACGAGCAGTACTTC. The chain employs TRBV2 and TRBJ2-7; weak D call: TRBD2 (5 bases). The CDR3 spans 13 residues. CDR1 SNHLY and CDR2 FYNNEI come from the germline V gene. Between the trimmed V and J ends, which lost 6 bases and 4 bases, there was a span of 13 bases.